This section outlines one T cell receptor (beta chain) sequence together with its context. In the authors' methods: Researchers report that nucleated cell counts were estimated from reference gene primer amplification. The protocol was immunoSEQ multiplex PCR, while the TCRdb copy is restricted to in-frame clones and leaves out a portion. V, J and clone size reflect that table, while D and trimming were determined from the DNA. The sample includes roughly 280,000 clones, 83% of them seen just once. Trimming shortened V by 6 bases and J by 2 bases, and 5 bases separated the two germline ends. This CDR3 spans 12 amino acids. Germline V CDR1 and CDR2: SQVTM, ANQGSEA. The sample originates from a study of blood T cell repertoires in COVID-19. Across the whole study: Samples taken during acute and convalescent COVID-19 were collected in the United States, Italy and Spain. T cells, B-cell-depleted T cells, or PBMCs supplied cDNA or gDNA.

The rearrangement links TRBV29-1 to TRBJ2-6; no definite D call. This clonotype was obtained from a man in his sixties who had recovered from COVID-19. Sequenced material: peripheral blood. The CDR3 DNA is TGCAGCGTGTTAACTGGGGCCAACGTCCTGACTTTC. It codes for CSVLTGANVLTF.